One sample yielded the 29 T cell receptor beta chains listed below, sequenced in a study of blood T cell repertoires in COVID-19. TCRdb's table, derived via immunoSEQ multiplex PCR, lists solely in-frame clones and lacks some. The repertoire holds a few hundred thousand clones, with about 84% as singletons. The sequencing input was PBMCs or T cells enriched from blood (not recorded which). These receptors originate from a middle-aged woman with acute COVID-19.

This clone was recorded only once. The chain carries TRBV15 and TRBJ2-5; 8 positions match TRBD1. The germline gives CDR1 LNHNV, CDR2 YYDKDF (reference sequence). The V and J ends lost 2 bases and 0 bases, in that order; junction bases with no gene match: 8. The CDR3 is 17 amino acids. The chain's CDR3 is CATSRHTGGKDQETQYF. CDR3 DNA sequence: TGTGCCACCAGCAGACATACAGGGGGAAAAGACCAAGAGACCCAGTACTTC. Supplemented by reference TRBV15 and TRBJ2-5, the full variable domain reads DAMVIQNPRYQVTQFGKPVTLSCSQTLNHNVMYWYQQKSSQAPKLLFHYYDKDFNNEADTPDNFQSRRPNTSFCFLDIRSPGLGDTAMYLCATSRHTGGKDQETQYFGPGTRLLVL.

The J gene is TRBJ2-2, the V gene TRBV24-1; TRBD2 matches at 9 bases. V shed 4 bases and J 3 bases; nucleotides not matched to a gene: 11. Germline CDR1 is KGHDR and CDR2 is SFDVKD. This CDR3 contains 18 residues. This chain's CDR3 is CATSESLSGGIHTGELFF. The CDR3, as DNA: TGTGCCACCAGTGAGTCCCTCAGCGGGGGGATACACACCGGGGAGCTGTTTTTT.

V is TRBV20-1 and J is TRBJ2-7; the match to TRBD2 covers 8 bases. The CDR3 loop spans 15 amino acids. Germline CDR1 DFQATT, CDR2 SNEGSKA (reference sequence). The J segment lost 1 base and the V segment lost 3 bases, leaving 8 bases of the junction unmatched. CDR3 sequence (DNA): TGCAGTGCTAGTTCTGACGGGAGGGGGTCCTACGAGCAGTACTTC. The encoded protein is CSASSDGRGSYEQYF.

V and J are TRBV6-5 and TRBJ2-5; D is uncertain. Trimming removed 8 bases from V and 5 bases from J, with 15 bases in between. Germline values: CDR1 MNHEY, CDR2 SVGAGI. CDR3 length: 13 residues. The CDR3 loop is CASGNWARETQYF. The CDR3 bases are TGTGCCAGCGGTAATTGGGCAAGGGAGACCCAGTACTTC.

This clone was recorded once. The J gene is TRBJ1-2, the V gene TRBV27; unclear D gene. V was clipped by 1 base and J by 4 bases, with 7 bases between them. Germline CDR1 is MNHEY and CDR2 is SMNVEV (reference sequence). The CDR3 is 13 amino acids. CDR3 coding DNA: TGTGCCAGCAGTTTATACCAGTCCTATGGCTACACCTTC. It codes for CASSLYQSYGYTF.

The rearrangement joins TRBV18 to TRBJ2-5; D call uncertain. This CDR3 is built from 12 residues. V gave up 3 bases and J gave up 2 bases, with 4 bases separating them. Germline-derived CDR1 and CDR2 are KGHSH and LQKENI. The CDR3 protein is CASSPKQETQYF. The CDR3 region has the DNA TGTGCCAGCTCACCTAAACAAGAGACCCAGTACTTC. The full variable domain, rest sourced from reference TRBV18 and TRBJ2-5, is NAGVMQNPRHLVRRRGQEARLRCSPMKGHSHVYWYRQLPEEGLKFMVYLQKENIIDESGMPKERFSAEFPKEGPSILRIQQVVRGDSAAYFCASSPKQETQYFGPGTRLLVL.

This chain's CDR3 is CASSILGQGAGDEQFF. CDR3 sequence (DNA): TGTGCCAGTAGTATTCTGGGTCAGGGGGCAGGCGATGAGCAGTTCTTC. The chain links TRBV19 to TRBJ2-1; 8 bases map to TRBD1. Germline V gene data show CDR1 as LNHDA and CDR2 as SQIVND (reference sequence). Trimming removed 3 bases from V and 8 bases from J; junction bases left unmatched: 12. The CDR3 extends over 16 amino acids.

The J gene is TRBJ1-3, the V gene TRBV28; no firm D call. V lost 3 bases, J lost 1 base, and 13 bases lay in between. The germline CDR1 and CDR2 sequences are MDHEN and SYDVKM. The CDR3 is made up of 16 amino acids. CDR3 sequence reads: CASSFLRGASGNTIYF. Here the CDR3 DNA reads TGTGCCAGCAGTTTCTTGCGGGGTGCGTCTGGAAACACCATATATTTT.

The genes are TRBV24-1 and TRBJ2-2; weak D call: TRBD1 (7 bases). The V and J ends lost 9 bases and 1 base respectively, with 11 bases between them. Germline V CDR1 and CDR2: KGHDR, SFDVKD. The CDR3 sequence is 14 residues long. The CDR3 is CATSGGRNTGELFF. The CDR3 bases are TGTGCCACCTCAGGGGGGCGGAACACCGGGGAGCTGTTTTTT.

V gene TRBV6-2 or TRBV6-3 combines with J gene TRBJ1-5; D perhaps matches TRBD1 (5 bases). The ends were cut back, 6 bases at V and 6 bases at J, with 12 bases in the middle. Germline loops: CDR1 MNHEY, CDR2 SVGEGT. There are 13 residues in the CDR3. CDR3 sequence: CASSDSRSQPQHF. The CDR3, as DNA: TGTGCCAGCAGCGACAGTAGGAGTCAGCCCCAGCATTTT.

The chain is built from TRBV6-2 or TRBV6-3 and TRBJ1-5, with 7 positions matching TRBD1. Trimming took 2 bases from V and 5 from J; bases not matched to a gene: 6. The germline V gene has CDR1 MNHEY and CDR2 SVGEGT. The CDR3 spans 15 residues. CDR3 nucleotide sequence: TGTGCCAGCAGTTACGTAACGACAGGGTATCAGCCCCAGCATTTT. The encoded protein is CASSYVTTGYQPQHF.

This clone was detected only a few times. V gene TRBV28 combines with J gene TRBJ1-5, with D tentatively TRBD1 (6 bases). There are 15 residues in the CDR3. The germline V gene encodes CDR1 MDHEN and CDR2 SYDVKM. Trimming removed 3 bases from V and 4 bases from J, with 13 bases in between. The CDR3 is CASSFYGTRNQPQHF. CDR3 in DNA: TGTGCCAGCAGTTTCTATGGGACACGGAATCAGCCCCAGCATTTT.

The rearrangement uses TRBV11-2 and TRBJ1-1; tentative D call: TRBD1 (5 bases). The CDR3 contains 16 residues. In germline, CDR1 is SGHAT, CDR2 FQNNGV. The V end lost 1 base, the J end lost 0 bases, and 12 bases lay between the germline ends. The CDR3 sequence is CASSLVGGTMNTEAFF. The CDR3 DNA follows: TGTGCCAGCAGCTTAGTTGGCGGGACTATGAACACTGAAGCTTTCTTT.

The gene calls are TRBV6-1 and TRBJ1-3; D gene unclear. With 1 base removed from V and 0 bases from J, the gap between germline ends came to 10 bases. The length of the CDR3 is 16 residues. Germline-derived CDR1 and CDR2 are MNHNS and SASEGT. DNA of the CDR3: TGTGCCAGCAGTGAAGGACACCTGAGCTCTGGAAACACCATATATTTT. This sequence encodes CASSEGHLSSGNTIYF.

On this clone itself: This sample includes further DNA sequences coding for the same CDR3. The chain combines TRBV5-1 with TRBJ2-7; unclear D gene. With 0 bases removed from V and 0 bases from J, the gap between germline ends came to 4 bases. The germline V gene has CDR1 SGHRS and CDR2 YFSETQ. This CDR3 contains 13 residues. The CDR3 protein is CASSLGASYEQYF. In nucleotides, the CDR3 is TGCGCCAGCAGCTTGGGGGCCTCCTACGAGCAGTACTTC.

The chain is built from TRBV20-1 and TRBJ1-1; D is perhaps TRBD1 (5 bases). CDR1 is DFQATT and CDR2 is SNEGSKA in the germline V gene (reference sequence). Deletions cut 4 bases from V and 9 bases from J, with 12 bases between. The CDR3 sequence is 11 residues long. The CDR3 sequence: CSATNRQQAFF. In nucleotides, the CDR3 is TGCAGTGCTACCAACAGACAGCAAGCTTTCTTT.

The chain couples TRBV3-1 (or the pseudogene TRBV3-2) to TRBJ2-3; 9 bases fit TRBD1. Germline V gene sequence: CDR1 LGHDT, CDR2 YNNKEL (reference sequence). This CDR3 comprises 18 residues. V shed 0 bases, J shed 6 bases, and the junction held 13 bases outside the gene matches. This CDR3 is CASSQESQGARVVDTQYF. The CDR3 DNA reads TGTGCCAGCAGCCAAGAATCACAGGGGGCGCGGGTTGTTGATACGCAGTATTTT.

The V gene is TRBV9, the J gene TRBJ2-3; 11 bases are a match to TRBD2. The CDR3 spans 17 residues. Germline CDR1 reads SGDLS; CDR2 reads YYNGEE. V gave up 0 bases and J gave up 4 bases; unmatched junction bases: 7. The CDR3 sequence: CASSVARLAGRPDTQYF. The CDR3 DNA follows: TGTGCCAGCAGCGTAGCCCGACTAGCGGGGCGTCCAGATACGCAGTATTTT.

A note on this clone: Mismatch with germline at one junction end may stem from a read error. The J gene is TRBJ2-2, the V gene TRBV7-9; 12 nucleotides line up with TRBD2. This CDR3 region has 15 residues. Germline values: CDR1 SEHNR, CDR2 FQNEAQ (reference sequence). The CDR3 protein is CASTLLAGGLGELFF. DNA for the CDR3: TGTGCCAGCACCTTACTAGCGGGAGGACTCGGGGAGCTGTTTTTT. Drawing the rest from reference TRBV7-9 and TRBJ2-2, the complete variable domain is DTGVSQNPRHKITKRGQNVTFRCDPISEHNRLYWYRQTLGQGPEFLTYFQNEAQLEKSRLLSDRFSAERPKGSFSTLEIQRTEQGDSAMYLCASTLLAGGLGELFFGEGSRLTVL.

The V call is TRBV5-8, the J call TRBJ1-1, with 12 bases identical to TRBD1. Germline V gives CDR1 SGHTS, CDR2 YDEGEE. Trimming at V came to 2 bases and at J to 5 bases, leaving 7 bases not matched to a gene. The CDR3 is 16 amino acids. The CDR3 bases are TGTGCCAGCAGCTTCGGGACAGGGGGCGACTGGACTGAAGCTTTCTTT. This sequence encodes CASSFGTGGDWTEAFF.

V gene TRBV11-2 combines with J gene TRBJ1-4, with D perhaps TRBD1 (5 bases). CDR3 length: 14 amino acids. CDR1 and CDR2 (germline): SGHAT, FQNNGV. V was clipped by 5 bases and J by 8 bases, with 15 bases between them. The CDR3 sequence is CASSPQPGREKLFF. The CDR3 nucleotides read TGTGCCAGCAGCCCACAACCAGGGAGGGAAAAACTGTTTTTT.

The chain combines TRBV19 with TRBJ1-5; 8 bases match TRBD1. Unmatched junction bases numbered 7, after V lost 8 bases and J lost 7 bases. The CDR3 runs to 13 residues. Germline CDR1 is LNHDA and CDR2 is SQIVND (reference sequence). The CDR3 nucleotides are TGTGCCAGTGATCAGGGGGCGAGCCAGCCCCAGCATTTT. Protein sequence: CASDQGASQPQHF.

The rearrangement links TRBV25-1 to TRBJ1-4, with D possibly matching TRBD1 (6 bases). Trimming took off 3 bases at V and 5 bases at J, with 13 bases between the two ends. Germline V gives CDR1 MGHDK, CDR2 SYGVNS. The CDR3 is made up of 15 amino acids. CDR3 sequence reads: CASSDSWGQNEKLFF. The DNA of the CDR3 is TGTGCCAGCAGTGACTCGTGGGGGCAGAATGAAAAACTGTTTTTT.

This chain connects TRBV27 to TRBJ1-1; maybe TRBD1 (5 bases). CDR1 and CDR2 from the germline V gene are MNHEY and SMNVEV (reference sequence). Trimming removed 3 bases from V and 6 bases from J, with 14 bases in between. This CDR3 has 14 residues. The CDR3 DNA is TGTGCCAGCAGTTTTCATGCGCTAGGGGCTGAAGCTTTCTTT. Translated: CASSFHALGAEAFF.

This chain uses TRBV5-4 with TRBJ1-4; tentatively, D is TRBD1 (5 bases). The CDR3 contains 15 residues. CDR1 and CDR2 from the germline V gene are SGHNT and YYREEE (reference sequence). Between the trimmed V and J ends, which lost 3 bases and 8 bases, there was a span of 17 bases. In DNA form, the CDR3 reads TGTGCCAGCAGCTCGCGTAAAGGGGCGAAGGAAAAACTGTTTTTT. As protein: CASSSRKGAKEKLFF.

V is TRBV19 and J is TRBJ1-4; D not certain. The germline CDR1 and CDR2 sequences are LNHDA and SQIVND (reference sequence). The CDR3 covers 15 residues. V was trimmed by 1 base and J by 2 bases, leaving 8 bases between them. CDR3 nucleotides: TGTGCCAGTAGTATAGTTAGAACGACTAATGAAAAACTGTTTTTT. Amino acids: CASSIVRTTNEKLFF.

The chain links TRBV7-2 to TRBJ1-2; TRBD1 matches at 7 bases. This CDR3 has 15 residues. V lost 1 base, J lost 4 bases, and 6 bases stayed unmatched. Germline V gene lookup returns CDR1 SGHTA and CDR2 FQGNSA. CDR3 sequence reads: CASSLGTGDVYGYTF. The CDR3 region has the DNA TGTGCCAGCAGCTTAGGTACAGGGGACGTCTATGGCTACACCTTC.

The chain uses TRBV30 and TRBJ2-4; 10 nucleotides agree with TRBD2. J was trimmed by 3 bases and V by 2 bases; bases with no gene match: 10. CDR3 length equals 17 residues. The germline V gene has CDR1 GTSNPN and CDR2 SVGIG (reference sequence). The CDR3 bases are TGTGCCTGGAGTCCAATAGCGGGGGGCCGAGGCAAAAACATTCAGTACTTC. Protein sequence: CAWSPIAGGRGKNIQYF.

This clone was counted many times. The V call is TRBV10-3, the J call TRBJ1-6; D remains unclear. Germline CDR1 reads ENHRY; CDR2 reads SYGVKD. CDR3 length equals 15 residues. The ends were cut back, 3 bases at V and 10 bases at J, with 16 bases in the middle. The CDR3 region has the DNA TGTGCCATCAGTGAAAGCCATCTAGAGGCGTCACCCCTCCACTTT. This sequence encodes CAISESHLEASPLHF.